What follows are 30 T cell receptor beta chains derived from one specimen sequenced in a study of blood T cell repertoires in COVID-19. Clones were read by immunoSEQ multiplex PCR, and TCRdb kept only the in-frame ones, dropping some. The sample lists about 220,000 clones, 82% occurring once. Input material: PBMCs or T cells enriched from blood (not recorded which). The receptor source for this set is a woman aged 55-69 years who had recovered from COVID-19.

This sequence joins TRBV20-1 and TRBJ1-2, with D uncertain. Germline-derived CDR1 and CDR2 are DFQATT and SNEGSKA (reference sequence). The germline V and J ends were trimmed by 2 bases and 4 bases, with 5 bases remaining between them. This CDR3 spans 11 amino acids. Written as DNA, the CDR3 is TGCAGTGCTAGAACAGTCTATGGCTACACCTTC. Amino acid sequence: CSARTVYGYTF.

The chain employs TRBV9 and TRBJ2-1; 7 bases are shared with TRBD2. Germline CDR1 and CDR2: SGDLS and YYNGEE. This CDR3 is 16 amino acids long. After removal of 3 bases from V and 3 bases from J, the junction contained 9 bases not matched to a gene. CDR3 sequence (DNA): TGTGCCAGCAGCGGCCTCCAGCGGGGAAGCTACAATGAGCAGTTCTTC. This gives the protein CASSGLQRGSYNEQFF.

The rearrangement links TRBV11-3 to TRBJ2-1, with 7 nucleotides matching TRBD1. The germline CDR1 and CDR2 sequences are SGHNT and YENEEA. J was trimmed by 4 bases and V by 2 bases; bases with no gene match: 5. This CDR3 contains 15 residues. The CDR3 DNA reads as TGTGCCAGCAGCTTACGGGACAGCGTTTACAATGAGCAGTTCTTC. Translation gives CASSLRDSVYNEQFF.

The CDR3, as DNA: TGCAGCGTTCTCCTGTGGGGGCATCTCGGTGGCTACACCTTC. Translating it yields CSVLLWGHLGGYTF. The chain combines TRBV29-1 with TRBJ1-2, with D perhaps TRBD1 (6 bases). Germline loops: CDR1 SQVTM, CDR2 ANQGSEA. The CDR3 totals 14 residues. V was clipped by 5 bases and J by 7 bases, with 20 bases between them.

This rearrangement joins TRBV11-1 to TRBJ2-1, with D perhaps TRBD1 (5 bases). The CDR3 totals 12 residues. V was trimmed by 6 bases and J by 5 bases, leaving 8 bases between them. Per the germline V gene, CDR1 is SGHAT and CDR2 is FQDESV (reference sequence). CDR3 sequence: CASRETDNEQFF. The CDR3 region has the DNA TGTGCCAGCAGGGAGACAGACAATGAGCAGTTCTTC.

This chain links TRBV18 with TRBJ2-7; D possibly corresponds to TRBD1 (6 bases). Between the trimmed V and J ends, which lost 0 bases and 2 bases, there was a span of 14 bases. Germline V CDR1 and CDR2: KGHSH, LQKENI. This CDR3 contains 16 residues. The CDR3 region has the DNA TGTGCCAGCTCACCACCCACCCAGGGGATGCCCTACGAGCAGTACTTC. Encoded protein: CASSPPTQGMPYEQYF.

The rearrangement joins TRBV10-3 to TRBJ2-7; D perhaps matches TRBD2 (5 bases). CDR3 length: 16 amino acids. The germline CDR1 and CDR2 sequences are ENHRY and SYGVKD. The V and J ends lost 0 bases and 7 bases respectively, with 19 bases between them. CDR3 coding DNA: TGTGCCATCAGTGAGTCGAAGAGCGGATCCTCGGGGGAGCAGTACTTC. Its protein product is CAISESKSGSSGEQYF.

This sequence joins TRBV5-4 and TRBJ2-1; weak D call: TRBD1 (6 bases). Trimming cost V 0 bases and J 5 bases, with 12 bases left between them. The CDR3 loop spans 15 amino acids. Per the germline V gene, CDR1 is SGHNT and CDR2 is YYREEE (reference sequence). The chain's CDR3 is CASSLGAGVNNEQFF. For the CDR3, the DNA is TGTGCCAGCAGCTTGGGGGCAGGGGTGAACAATGAGCAGTTCTTC.

The chain joins TRBV5-4 to TRBJ2-2; 7 positions agree with TRBD1. CDR1 SGHNT and CDR2 YYREEE come from the germline V gene (reference sequence). Unmatched junction bases numbered 3, after V lost 0 bases and J lost 1 base. The CDR3 spans 16 residues. Here the CDR3 DNA reads TGTGCCAGCAGCTTGGGGGGACAGAGGAACACCGGGGAGCTGTTTTTT. Protein: CASSLGGQRNTGELFF.

A single count supports this clone. This chain uses TRBV27 with TRBJ1-6; 8 nucleotides line up with TRBD1. Germline V lookup: CDR1 MNHEY, CDR2 SMNVEV (reference sequence). The CDR3 is 16 residues long. V gave up 6 bases and J gave up 9 bases; unmatched junction bases: 13. The CDR3: CASSSTGALWTSPLHF. The CDR3 nucleotides are TGTGCCAGCAGCTCGACAGGGGCCCTTTGGACTTCACCCCTCCACTTT.

The J gene is TRBJ1-3, the V gene TRBV7-9, with D possibly being TRBD1 (6 bases). The CDR3 length is 17 residues. Germline V gene lookup returns CDR1 SEHNR and CDR2 FQNEAQ (reference sequence). Trimming stripped 5 bases from V and 4 bases from J, with 21 bases between. The CDR3: CASSPRMLTGSGNTIYF. The CDR3 coding sequence is TGTGCCAGCAGCCCTCGTATGCTTACAGGGTCAGGAAACACCATATATTTT.

V is TRBV10-1 and J is TRBJ2-1, with 10 nucleotides matching TRBD2. V lost 0 bases, J lost 0 bases, and 2 bases stayed unmatched. The CDR3 loop spans 17 amino acids. Germline V gene lookup returns CDR1 WNHNN and CDR2 SYGVQD (reference sequence). Here the CDR3 reads CASSESASGGSYNEQFF. CDR3 nucleotides: TGCGCCAGCAGTGAGTCGGCTAGCGGGGGCTCCTACAATGAGCAGTTCTTC.

This chain links TRBV29-1 with TRBJ2-1; perhaps TRBD2 as D (6 bases). The CDR3 loop spans 12 amino acids. Germline loops: CDR1 SQVTM, CDR2 ANQGSEA. V gave up 0 bases and J gave up 8 bases, with 8 bases separating them. The CDR3 DNA is TGCAGCGTTGAAGAGCGGGGAGATGAGCAGTTCTTC. This translates into CSVEERGDEQFF.

There are a few counts of this clone. V gene TRBV5-6 combines with J gene TRBJ2-7; 8 bases are a match to TRBD1. Germline V lookup: CDR1 SGHDT, CDR2 YYEEEE. Trimming removed 4 bases from V and 4 bases from J; junction bases left unmatched: 10. The CDR3 covers 15 residues. CDR3: CASSRSDRAGYEQYF. The CDR3 DNA is TGTGCCAGCAGCAGATCGGACAGGGCCGGATACGAGCAGTACTTC.

The chain uses TRBV5-5 and TRBJ1-1; D gene unclear. The germline gives CDR1 SGHKS, CDR2 YYEKEE (reference sequence). V lost 2 bases and J lost 3, with 11 bases in between. This CDR3 comprises 14 residues. CDR3 bases: TGTGCCAGCAGCTTTGTGCTCCGCGACACTGAAGCTTTCTTT. Amino acid sequence: CASSFVLRDTEAFF.

This chain links TRBV7-9 with TRBJ1-3; D gene unclear. Trimming took off 5 bases at V and 0 bases at J, with 14 bases between the two ends. This CDR3 is built from 16 residues. Germline V gene sequence: CDR1 SEHNR, CDR2 FQNEAQ (reference sequence). CDR3 loop: CASSRASGYSGNTIYF. The CDR3 region has the DNA TGTGCCAGCAGCCGTGCCAGCGGATACTCTGGAAACACCATATATTTT.

This chain connects TRBV11-2 to TRBJ1-2, with TRBD1 matching over 9 bases. The CDR3 has 14 residues. V shed 7 bases and J 2 bases; nucleotides not matched to a gene: 5. Germline V gene lookup returns CDR1 SGHAT and CDR2 FQNNGV. CDR3 sequence reads: CASTPGTGNYGYTF. The DNA of the CDR3 is TGTGCCAGCACGCCCGGGACAGGGAACTATGGCTACACCTTC.

The chain's CDR3 is CASSLARATSYGYTF. The DNA of the CDR3 is TGTGCCAGCAGCTTAGCCAGGGCTACCTCCTATGGCTACACCTTC. The chain joins TRBV7-2 to TRBJ1-2; perhaps TRBD1 as D (5 bases). Germline V lookup: CDR1 SGHTA, CDR2 FQGNSA. V gave up 0 bases and J gave up 4 bases, with 12 bases separating them. The CDR3 loop spans 15 amino acids.

This clone was seen more than once but under ten times. The genes are TRBV19 and TRBJ2-2; tentative D call: TRBD2 (5 bases). Trimming shortened V by 0 bases and J by 5 bases, and 16 bases separated the two germline ends. The CDR3 extends over 17 amino acids. Germline-derived CDR1 and CDR2 are LNHDA and SQIVND (reference sequence). The CDR3 nucleotides read TGTGCCAGTAGTATAGACCCGGGGATATCGGTAACCGGGGAGCTGTTTTTT. Residues: CASSIDPGISVTGELFF.

J is TRBJ1-1 and V is TRBV3-1 (or the pseudogene TRBV3-2), with TRBD1 matching 7 bases. The CDR3 length is 14 residues. CDR1 is LGHDT and CDR2 is YNNKEL in the germline V gene (reference sequence). After removal of 7 bases from V and 3 bases from J, the junction contained 8 bases not matched to a gene. CDR3 DNA: TGTGCCAGCACTAGATCAGACAGGGACACTGAAGCTTTCTTT. Its protein is CASTRSDRDTEAFF.

The chain combines TRBV7-2 with TRBJ2-6; a weak D match, TRBD1 (5 bases). Trimming left V 2 bases short and J 1 base short, with 15 bases between. From germline, CDR1 is SGHTA and CDR2 FQGNSA. The CDR3 spans 18 residues. The chain's CDR3 is CASSLSQGLTSGANVLTF. The CDR3 coding sequence is TGTGCCAGCAGCTTAAGTCAGGGTCTAACGTCTGGGGCCAACGTCCTGACTTTC.

This clone turned up a few times. The rearrangement links TRBV5-4 to TRBJ2-7, with 8 positions matching TRBD1. The CDR3 loop spans 16 amino acids. Germline loops: CDR1 SGHNT, CDR2 YYREEE (reference sequence). V trimming: 0 bases; J trimming: 5 bases; junction bases outside the gene matches: 10. The CDR3 nucleotides are TGTGCCAGCAGCTTGGTATCGGGGACAGGTTTTAACGAGCAGTACTTC. This codes for CASSLVSGTGFNEQYF.

J is TRBJ2-5 and V is TRBV10-3; TRBD1 matches at 8 bases. The CDR3 runs to 14 residues. CDR1 is ENHRY, CDR2 SYGVKD, per germline. After removal of 4 bases from V and 5 bases from J, the junction contained 6 bases not matched to a gene. The CDR3 here is CAISGTGRPETQYF. CDR3 bases: TGTGCCATCAGTGGGACAGGGAGGCCTGAGACCCAGTACTTC.

This clone was seen a single time. The chain carries TRBV2 and TRBJ2-1, with TRBD2 identical over 9 bases. V trimming: 4 bases; J trimming: 6 bases; junction bases outside the gene matches: 10. Germline V gene data show CDR1 as SNHLY and CDR2 as FYNNEI. The CDR3 is 16 residues long. The CDR3 protein is CASSVVVTSGSNEQFF. The DNA of the CDR3 is TGTGCCAGCAGTGTAGTCGTGACTAGCGGAAGCAATGAGCAGTTCTTC.

In its sample, this clone was seen once. The chain couples TRBV5-6 to TRBJ2-2, with a weak D call TRBD1 (6 bases). Trimming cost V 5 bases and J 0 bases, with 8 bases left between them. The CDR3 contains 14 residues. Germline CDR1 is SGHDT and CDR2 is YYEEEE. For the CDR3, the DNA is TGTGCCAGCAGTAAGGGGGCGAACACCGGGGAGCTGTTTTTT. It translates to CASSKGANTGELFF.

The J gene is TRBJ2-3, the V gene TRBV11-3, with D possibly being TRBD1 (6 bases). V lost 2 bases and J lost 0, with 15 bases in between. Germline V gives CDR1 SGHNT, CDR2 YENEEA. The CDR3 runs to 17 residues. The CDR3 loop reads CASSLLQGRASTDTQYF. CDR3 sequence (DNA): TGTGCCAGCAGCTTACTTCAGGGGCGGGCGAGCACAGATACGCAGTATTTT.

This clone has a handful of counts. The gene calls are TRBV27 and TRBJ1-2; D remains ambiguous. This CDR3 spans 13 amino acids. The V end was cut by 2 bases, the J end by 1 base, with 5 bases between. Per the germline V gene, CDR1 is MNHEY and CDR2 is SMNVEV (reference sequence). The CDR3 is CASSLHNNYGYTF. The DNA for the CDR3 is TGTGCCAGCAGTTTACACAATAACTATGGCTACACCTTC.

This chain joins TRBV27 and TRBJ2-3, with 8 bases lining up with TRBD2. This CDR3 has 16 residues. Germline V gene sequence: CDR1 MNHEY, CDR2 SMNVEV (reference sequence). Trimming removed 3 bases from V and 6 bases from J; junction bases left unmatched: 11. CDR3 DNA sequence: TGTGCCAGCAGTTTGTTGGCGGGAGGCTCGCCGGATACGCAGTATTTT. Translated, it gives CASSLLAGGSPDTQYF.

This chain connects TRBV29-1 to TRBJ2-3, with D possibly TRBD1 on 7 matching bases. The CDR3 length is 14 residues. Per germline, CDR1 SQVTM and CDR2 ANQGSEA. The V gene lost 0 bases and the J gene lost 6 bases, with 13 bases spanning the gap. The CDR3 region is CSVEDQPGGDTQYF. The CDR3 region has the DNA TGCAGCGTTGAAGATCAGCCAGGGGGGGATACGCAGTATTTT.

The chain is built from TRBV2 and TRBJ2-2; TRBD1 matches at 11 bases. With V trimmed by 5 bases and J by 2 bases, 4 bases remained unmatched. This CDR3 has 16 amino acids. Per the germline V gene, CDR1 is SNHLY and CDR2 is FYNNEI. For the CDR3, the DNA is TGTGCCAGCAGTCCCCGGACAGGGGGCAACACCGGGGAGCTGTTTTTT. Amino acid sequence: CASSPRTGGNTGELFF.